This is a list of T cell receptor beta chains from one sample in a study of T cells after somatic rescue of genetic block. Generated by immunoSEQ multiplex PCR, the TCRdb table keeps only in-frame clones and is missing some. The sample yields 14,000 to 15,000 clones, around 70% seen once. The sequencing sample was made of peripheral blood mononuclear cells (PBMCs). The receptors shown here come from a boy aged 10-17 years. CDR3s include the opening cysteine and the closing phenylalanine or tryptophan. D genes are given only for firm matches. Size is omitted from some rows. Given values are once, few, many or a class for expanded clones.

TRBV10-3,few,TRBJ2-1,14,-,CAIDGGESYNEQFF,TGTGCCATCGACGGTGGCGAATCCTACAATGAGCAGTTCTTC
TRBV10-3,-,TRBJ2-1,13,TRBD2,CAISSSTSRPPFF,TGTGCCATCAGTTCCTCGACTAGCCGGCCCCCGTTCTTC
TRBV5-1,-,TRBJ2-2,15,TRBD1,CASSFTTGGTGELFF,TGCGCCAGCAGCTTCACGACAGGGGGGACCGGGGAGCTGTTTTTT
TRBV19,medium-sized,TRBJ1-3,16,TRBD1,CASRSLGQAARDTIYF,TGTGCCAGTAGATCCCTGGGACAGGCGGCTAGGGACACCATATATTTT
TRBV19,-,TRBJ2-1,18,-,CASSIGGTVFSSYNEQFF,TGTGCCAGTAGTATAGGGGGGACCGTCTTCAGCTCCTACAATGAGCAGTTCTTC
TRBV5-1,-,TRBJ2-7,14,-,CASSRAGSLYEQYF,TGCGCCAGCAGCCGCGCAGGCAGCTTGTACGAGCAGTACTTC
TRBV28,once,TRBJ2-7,13,-,CASSLFSQDEQYF,TGTGCCAGCAGTTTATTCTCCCAGGACGAGCAGTACTTC
TRBV11-2,-,TRBJ2-7,16,TRBD1,CASLFGTGAFTYEQYF,TGTGCCAGCCTGTTTGGGACAGGGGCCTTTACCTACGAGCAGTACTTC
TRBV5-1,few,TRBJ1-1,13,-,CASSLGVPTEAFF,TGCGCCAGCAGCTTGGGGGTCCCCACTGAAGCTTTCTTT
TRBV9,-,TRBJ1-1,14,-,CASSVAGVGTEAFF,TGTGCCAGCAGCGTGGCAGGGGTTGGCACTGAAGCTTTCTTT
TRBV10-3,-,TRBJ2-5,15,-,CAISNHQVYQETQYF,TGTGCCATCAGTAACCATCAGGTGTACCAAGAGACCCAGTACTTC
TRBV25-1,-,TRBJ2-3,13,-,CASSEYRTDTQYF,TGTGCCAGCAGTGAATACCGGACAGATACGCAGTATTTT
TRBV30,-,TRBJ2-7,12,-,CAWSLGRYEQYF,TGTGCCTGGAGTCTGGGACGCTACGAGCAGTACTTC
TRBV9,-,TRBJ1-5,14,-,CASSVGQSNQPQHF,TGTGCCAGCAGCGTAGGGCAAAGCAATCAGCCCCAGCATTTT
TRBV9,few,TRBJ2-2,16,TRBD1,CASSVEGQANTGELFF,TGTGCCAGCAGCGTGGAGGGACAGGCGAACACCGGGGAGCTGTTTTTT
TRBV6-5,few,TRBJ2-2,13,TRBD1,CASNHQGAGELFF,TGTGCCAGCAACCACCAGGGGGCGGGGGAGCTGTTTTTT
TRBV27,-,TRBJ1-5,15,TRBD1,CASKGAGGRNQPQHF,TGTGCCAGCAAGGGCGCAGGGGGCCGAAATCAGCCCCAGCATTTT
TRBV30,-,TRBJ2-5,13,-,CAWSPIVGETQYF,TGTGCCTGGAGTCCAATAGTGGGAGAGACCCAGTACTTC
TRBV10-1,-,TRBJ1-1,13,-,CASSRWRNTEAFF,TGCGCCAGCAGCCGTTGGAGGAACACTGAAGCTTTCTTT
TRBV5-1,once,TRBJ2-1,13,-,CASGPLSYNEQFF,TGCGCCAGCGGGCCCCTCTCCTACAATGAGCAGTTCTTC
TRBV7-9,once,TRBJ2-5,16,TRBD1,CASSPTDRGGWETQYF,TGTGCCAGCAGCCCCACGGACAGGGGAGGGTGGGAGACCCAGTACTTC
TRBV13,-,TRBJ2-3,17,-,CASSLVGQLFGTDTQYF,TGTGCCAGCAGCTTAGTCGGGCAGCTATTTGGAACAGATACGCAGTATTTT
TRBV21-1,-,TRBJ2-1,19,-,CASSKGGRTSGRSYNEQFF,TGTGCCAGCAGCAAAGGCGGGCGAACTAGCGGGAGATCCTACAATGAGCAGTTCTTC
TRBV2,-,TRBJ2-5,13,-,CASKGGYLETQYF,TGTGCCAGCAAAGGAGGTTACTTAGAGACCCAGTACTTC
TRBV6-5,-,TRBJ2-4,11,-,CAISDKDIQYF,TGTGCCATTTCGGACAAGGACATTCAGTACTTC
TRBV5-6,-,TRBJ2-3,17,-,CASSLLQGGSSADTQYF,TGTGCCAGCAGCTTGCTTCAGGGGGGAAGTTCCGCAGATACGCAGTATTTT
TRBV5-1,-,TRBJ2-7,15,TRBD1,CASTPDRGFSYEQYF,TGCGCCAGCACTCCGGACAGGGGGTTCTCCTACGAGCAGTACTTC
TRBV19,-,TRBJ1-4,15,TRBD1,CASSLAQGVDEKLFF,TGTGCCAGTAGTCTAGCACAGGGGGTGGATGAAAAACTGTTTTTT
TRBV4-2,-,TRBJ1-4,15,-,CASSHPLGRVEKLFF,TGTGCCAGCAGCCACCCGTTAGGCAGGGTCGAAAAACTGTTTTTT
TRBV30,-,TRBJ2-1,12,-,CAWGGHYNEQFF,TGTGCCTGGGGGGGGCACTACAATGAGCAGTTCTTC
TRBV28,once,TRBJ2-5,14,-,CASNIQGLQETQYF,TGTGCCAGCAATATACAGGGTCTCCAAGAGACCCAGTACTTC
TRBV7-9,-,TRBJ1-3,16,-,CASSLGIPSSGNTIYF,TGTGCCAGCAGCTTAGGAATTCCCAGCTCTGGAAACACCATATATTTT
TRBV28,-,TRBJ1-2,14,-,CASSFSLGAYGYTF,TGTGCCAGCAGTTTTTCTCTGGGGGCGTACGGCTACACCTTC
TRBV6-6,-,TRBJ1-1,14,TRBD1,CASRGTGLNTEAFF,TGTGCCAGCAGGGGGACAGGGCTGAACACTGAAGCTTTCTTT
TRBV10-3,-,TRBJ2-1,15,-,CAISKTGSTYNEQFF,TGTGCCATCAGTAAAACAGGGTCCACCTACAATGAGCAGTTCTTC
TRBV28,-,TRBJ1-2,15,TRBD1,CASSTHRTGNYGYTF,TGTGCCAGCAGTACCCATCGGACAGGCAACTATGGCTACACCTTC
TRBV19,once,TRBJ2-7,14,-,CASSIKGKRDEQYF,TGTGCCAGTAGTATCAAAGGGAAACGGGACGAGCAGTACTTC
TRBV7-8,-,TRBJ2-7,17,TRBD2,CASSLGTSGGTPYEQYF,TGTGCCAGCAGCTTAGGGACTAGCGGGGGAACCCCCTACGAGCAGTACTTC
TRBV19,few,TRBJ2-7,13,TRBD1,CASMRTGGYEQYF,TGTGCCAGTATGAGGACAGGGGGCTACGAGCAGTACTTC
TRBV7-2,-,TRBJ2-7,11,-,CASRRAYEQYF,TGTGCCAGCAGACGAGCCTACGAGCAGTACTTC
TRBV6-1,-,TRBJ1-5,14,TRBD1,CASSKGQWNQPQHF,TGTGCCAGCAGCAAGGGACAGTGGAATCAGCCCCAGCATTTT
TRBV18,-,TRBJ2-4,14,-,CASSPSKVGHIQYF,TGTGCCAGCTCACCTTCCAAGGTTGGGCACATTCAGTACTTC
TRBV7-9,-,TRBJ1-2,16,-,CASSLGSYGSSYGYTF,TGTGCCAGCAGCTTAGGGAGTTACGGTTCTTCCTATGGCTACACCTTC
TRBV30,-,TRBJ1-1,11,-,CAWSFNTEAFF,TGTGCCTGGAGCTTTAACACTGAAGCTTTCTTT
TRBV6-1,-,TRBJ2-3,14,TRBD1,CAGHPGQGTDTQYF,TGTGCCGGTCACCCGGGACAGGGGACAGATACGCAGTATTTT
TRBV6-4,-,TRBJ2-7,14,TRBD2,CASSSTSGIYEQYF,TGTGCCAGCAGTTCGACTAGCGGAATATACGAGCAGTACTTC
TRBV7-9,-,TRBJ2-7,14,TRBD1,CASSLQGAGESFAF,TGTGCCAGCAGCCTCCAGGGGGCCGGCGAGTCCTTTGCCTTC
TRBV6-6,once,TRBJ1-5,14,-,CASSYLDLNQPQHF,TGTGCCAGCAGTTACTTGGACCTCAATCAGCCCCAGCATTTT
TRBV7-9,-,TRBJ2-2,11,-,CASSPVRELFF,TGTGCCAGCAGCCCCGTCAGGGAGCTGTTTTTT
TRBV4-1,-,TRBJ1-2,13,TRBD1,CASSPTGDYGYTF,TGCGCCAGCAGCCCTACAGGGGACTATGGCTACACCTTC
TRBV6-5,-,TRBJ2-7,12,-,CASREGFYEQYF,TGTGCCAGCAGGGAGGGGTTTTACGAGCAGTACTTC
TRBV27,-,TRBJ2-7,15,TRBD1,CASSSPARGLGEQYF,TGTGCCAGCAGTTCACCCGCAAGGGGGCTGGGGGAGCAGTACTTC
TRBV30,-,TRBJ1-1,14,-,CAWSVLTGNTEAFF,TGTGCCTGGAGTGTACTAACGGGAAACACTGAAGCTTTCTTT
TRBV4-3,-,TRBJ1-1,11,-,CASRRDTEAFF,TGCGCCAGCCGACGGGACACTGAAGCTTTCTTT
TRBV27,-,TRBJ2-7,15,TRBD2,CASRPLAGGRYEQYF,TGTGCCAGCAGGCCTCTAGCGGGGGGGCGATACGAGCAGTACTTC